Shown below are 29 T cell receptor beta chains from a single sample sequenced in a study of PD-1 blockade in mismatch repair-deficient tumors. The data were produced by immunoSEQ multiplex PCR, yet TCRdb's version contains in-frame clones alone and is incomplete. The table includes about 120,000 clones, 88% detected once. Specimen: peripheral blood, collected approximately 71 weeks after starting pembrolizumab. These receptor sequences come from an adult with mismatch repair-deficient cancer.

A few counts support this clone. The rearrangement joins TRBV10-3 to TRBJ1-2; 10 nucleotides line up with TRBD1. V shed 10 bases and J 2 bases; nucleotides not matched to a gene: 7. This CDR3 has 14 residues. In germline, CDR1 is ENHRY, CDR2 SYGVKD. This CDR3 reads CATLGTGENYGYTF. The CDR3 DNA is TGTGCCACCTTAGGGACAGGGGAGAACTATGGCTACACCTTC.

V and J are TRBV28 and TRBJ2-4; no clear D gene. Germline-derived CDR1 and CDR2 are MDHEN and SYDVKM. The V gene lost 1 base and the J gene lost 3 bases, with 19 bases spanning the gap. This CDR3 is 18 amino acids long. As DNA, the CDR3 is TGTGCCAGCAGTTTATCACCTTTCGGGCGTGCAGACAAAAACATTCAGTACTTC. Its translation: CASSLSPFGRADKNIQYF.

The chain couples TRBV10-2 to TRBJ2-7; D gene uncertain. V dropped 6 bases and J dropped 1 base, with 10 bases sitting between them. The CDR3 runs 13 residues. CDR1 is WSHSY, CDR2 SAAADI, per germline. DNA of the CDR3: TGCGCCAGCAGATATACCGTATCCTACGAGCAGTACTTC. Its protein is CASRYTVSYEQYF.

This clone was seen only a few times. Compared with germline, one end of the junction differs, possibly owing to a read error. The CDR3 DNA is TGTGCTAGCAGCGTGGACAGCTTAGGGCCCCAGCATTTT. Protein: CASSVDSLGPQHF. This chain joins TRBV7-7 and TRBJ1-5, with TRBD1 as a possible D gene (6 bases). CDR3 length equals 13 residues. Germline CDR1 and CDR2: SSHAT and FNYEAQ (reference sequence).

The rearrangement joins TRBV28 to TRBJ2-5, with 10 bases identical to TRBD1. The germline V gene has CDR1 MDHEN and CDR2 SYDVKM. The ends lost 6 bases at V and 2 bases at J; junction bases unmatched: 9. This CDR3 region has 16 residues. This chain's CDR3 is CASRTRDRGSQETQYF. The CDR3 nucleotides read TGTGCCAGCAGGACCCGGGACAGGGGCTCGCAAGAGACCCAGTACTTC.

This clone was detected only a few times. The chain recombines TRBV7-2 with TRBJ2-1; a possible D gene is TRBD2 (6 bases). V was trimmed by 1 base and J by 5 bases, leaving 12 bases between them. The CDR3 length is 15 residues. The V gene's germline CDR1 is SGHTA and CDR2 FQGNSA. The CDR3 DNA is TGTGCCAGCAGCTTAGTCGCCGGGAGTGACAATGAGCAGTTCTTC. Translated, it gives CASSLVAGSDNEQFF.

The chain uses TRBV27 and TRBJ1-2, with D possibly matching TRBD1 (5 bases). The V end lost 6 bases, the J end lost 8 bases, and 22 bases lay between the germline ends. The CDR3 runs 15 residues. Germline lookup yields CDR1 MNHEY and CDR2 SMNVEV (reference sequence). The CDR3 nucleotides are TGTGCCAGCAGCTCATCCCGGGGCGCAGGGCCCGGCTACACCTTC. It is translated as CASSSSRGAGPGYTF.

V is TRBV12-5 and J is TRBJ2-1, with D unclear. The length of the CDR3 is 12 residues. Germline-derived CDR1 and CDR2 are LGHNT and FRNRAP. V was trimmed by 6 bases and J by 5 bases, leaving 8 bases between them. In DNA form, the CDR3 reads TGTGCTAGTGGGAGGACCGACAATGAGCAGTTCTTC. It translates to CASGRTDNEQFF.

The chain recombines TRBV5-1 with TRBJ2-7; 8 positions match TRBD1. The CDR3 sequence is 14 residues long. Germline loops: CDR1 SGHRS, CDR2 YFSETQ. The ends lost 2 bases at V and 5 bases at J; junction bases unmatched: 6. Here the CDR3 reads CASSLQGEKDEQYF. CDR3 nucleotide sequence: TGCGCCAGCAGCTTACAGGGGGAGAAGGACGAGCAGTACTTC.

J is TRBJ2-2 and V is TRBV6-4, with 9 bases lining up with TRBD1. V lost 5 bases to trimming and J lost 5 bases; unmatched junction nucleotides: 6. This CDR3 region has 15 residues. Germline CDR1 MRHNA, CDR2 SNTAGT. The CDR3 DNA reads TGTGCCAGCAGTCCTGGGACAGGGCGGACCGGGGAGCTGTTTTTT. It encodes CASSPGTGRTGELFF.

The chain combines TRBV13 with TRBJ2-2, with a weak D call TRBD1 (6 bases). V was trimmed by 5 bases and J by 4 bases, leaving 17 bases between them. CDR3 length equals 16 residues. In germline, CDR1 is PRHDT, CDR2 FYEKMQ (reference sequence). The CDR3 protein is CASSPGHHGSTGELFF. Written as DNA, the CDR3 is TGTGCCAGCAGCCCGGGACATCACGGGTCCACCGGGGAGCTGTTTTTT.

The chain is built from TRBV6-1 and TRBJ2-3, with 9 nucleotides matching TRBD2. Germline assignment: CDR1 MNHNS and CDR2 SASEGT. CDR3 length: 16 amino acids. Trimming cost V 3 bases and J 0 bases; bases outside gene matches: 4. The CDR3 DNA reads as TGTGCCAGCAGTGATGGAACTAGCGGGAGCACAGATACGCAGTATTTT. It translates to CASSDGTSGSTDTQYF.

The V call is TRBV6-5, the J call TRBJ2-7; TRBD1 is a possible D gene (5 bases). V gave up 5 bases and J gave up 4 bases, with 12 bases separating them. From germline, CDR1 is MNHEY and CDR2 SVGAGI. This CDR3 spans 13 amino acids. The CDR3, as DNA: TGTGCCAGCAGTGTGTGGACATCATACGAGCAGTACTTC. This codes for CASSVWTSYEQYF.

This clone was found once. This chain links TRBV2 with TRBJ1-5; no definite D call. The CDR3 totals 14 residues. Germline lookup yields CDR1 SNHLY and CDR2 FYNNEI. V was shortened by 3 bases and J by 5 bases, with 11 bases between the two germline ends. CDR3 in amino acids: CASSDKTRDQPQHF. The CDR3 nucleotides read TGTGCCAGCAGTGATAAGACACGGGATCAGCCCCAGCATTTT.

The gene calls are TRBV7-3 and TRBJ2-2; D gene unclear. Germline V gives CDR1 SGHTA, CDR2 FQGTGA. The CDR3 consists of 14 residues. Trimming cost V 2 bases and J 6 bases, with 10 bases left between them. In DNA form, the CDR3 reads TGTGCCAGCAGCTTAGCCCACGGCGCCGGGGAGCTGTTTTTT. It is translated as CASSLAHGAGELFF.

This CDR3 is CASSARAGEEKLFF. CDR3 nucleotide sequence: TGTGCCAGCAGCGCTCGGGCCGGAGAAGAAAAACTGTTTTTT. This chain links TRBV9 with TRBJ1-4; D unresolved. The CDR3 length is 14 residues. CDR1 is SGDLS and CDR2 is YYNGEE in the germline V gene. Deletions cut 3 bases from V and 8 bases from J, with 14 bases between.

This sequence joins TRBV19 and TRBJ1-1; D possibly corresponds to TRBD1 (5 bases). The V end was cut by 5 bases, the J end by 3 bases, with 16 bases between. CDR3 length equals 15 residues. Germline-derived CDR1 and CDR2 are LNHDA and SQIVND (reference sequence). The CDR3 loop reads CASSYRWGGDTEAFF. CDR3 in DNA: TGTGCCAGTAGTTACAGATGGGGAGGGGACACTGAAGCTTTCTTT.

The chain carries TRBV11-2 and TRBJ1-1, with 8 bases identical to TRBD1. Germline CDR1 and CDR2: SGHAT and FQNNGV. CDR3 size: 13 residues. V shed 5 bases and J 4 bases; nucleotides not matched to a gene: 3. The CDR3 loop is CASSPQGVTEAFF. The CDR3 DNA reads TGTGCCAGCAGCCCACAGGGGGTCACTGAAGCTTTCTTT.

The rearrangement links TRBV29-1 to TRBJ2-2, with D possibly matching TRBD1 (7 bases). Per the germline V gene, CDR1 is SQVTM and CDR2 is ANQGSEA. CDR3 size: 13 residues. V lost 7 bases to trimming and J lost 6 bases, with 15 bases between them. CDR3 in DNA: TGCAGCGCCCTCAGGGGGGCTTCCGGGGAGCTGTTTTTT. This encodes CSALRGASGELFF.

The V call is TRBV27, the J call TRBJ2-4; D call uncertain. Germline V gene sequence: CDR1 MNHEY, CDR2 SMNVEV (reference sequence). This CDR3 contains 13 residues. Deletions cut 3 bases from V and 2 bases from J, with 5 bases between. CDR3 nucleotides: TGTGCCAGCAGTTTCGGGTCCAAAAACATTCAGTACTTC. Translated, it gives CASSFGSKNIQYF.

This rearrangement joins TRBV11-2 to TRBJ2-7; D gene ambiguous. CDR3 length: 12 residues. Germline assignment: CDR1 SGHAT and CDR2 FQNNGV. The V end lost 5 bases, the J end lost 3 bases, and 8 bases lay between the germline ends. CDR3 DNA: TGTGCCAGCAGCCAAGGCCACTACGAGCAGTACTTC. Residues: CASSQGHYEQYF.

The table lists this clone with a count of one. The chain is built from TRBV7-9 and TRBJ2-3; D unresolved. Per the germline V gene, CDR1 is SEHNR and CDR2 is FQNEAQ (reference sequence). V gave up 5 bases and J gave up 3 bases, with 15 bases separating them. This CDR3 is 15 amino acids long. The CDR3 region has the DNA TGTGCCAGCAGCACCCCTCAAGCACCGACAGATACGCAGTATTTT. Its protein product is CASSTPQAPTDTQYF. The full variable domain, with the rest looked up from reference TRBV7-9 and TRBJ2-3, is DTGVSQNPRHKITKRGQNVTFRCDPISEHNRLYWYRQTLGQGPEFLTYFQNEAQLEKSRLLSDRFSAERPKGSFSTLEIQRTEQGDSAMYLCASSTPQAPTDTQYFGPGTRLTVL.

The V call is TRBV14, the J call TRBJ2-3; possibly TRBD2 for D (6 bases). The germline gives CDR1 SGHDN, CDR2 FVKESK. Trimming removed 1 base at V and 0 bases at J, with 17 bases between. The CDR3 consists of 18 residues. CDR3 nucleotides: TGTGCCAGCAGCCAAGGATTTGTCGGGAGAATTAGCACAGATACGCAGTATTTT. Its protein product is CASSQGFVGRISTDTQYF.

V and J are TRBV28 and TRBJ1-2; possible D gene TRBD1, 6 bases. The CDR3 is made up of 14 amino acids. CDR1 is MDHEN and CDR2 is SYDVKM in the germline V gene. V dropped 3 bases and J dropped 6 bases, with 14 bases sitting between them. The CDR3 nucleotides read TGTGCCAGCAGTTTCTGGGGGGCGAGAGATGGCTACACCTTC. Its translation is CASSFWGARDGYTF.

This clone was counted only a few times. V usage is TRBV6-1 and J usage is TRBJ2-5; perhaps TRBD2 as D (6 bases). The germline V and J ends were trimmed by 4 bases and 1 base, with 10 bases remaining between them. The CDR3 spans 14 residues. Per the germline V gene, CDR1 is MNHNS and CDR2 is SASEGT. The CDR3 sequence: CASSAGAVQETQYF. Here the CDR3 DNA reads TGTGCCAGCAGTGCGGGAGCGGTCCAAGAGACCCAGTACTTC.

The V gene is TRBV4-1, the J gene TRBJ2-7; the match to TRBD1 covers 7 bases. V lost 0 bases and J lost 5; bases outside the gene matches: 16. The germline CDR1 and CDR2 sequences are MGHRA and YSYEKL. The CDR3 extends over 18 amino acids. CDR3 protein: CASSQDPPGQRRRDEQYF. The DNA of the CDR3 is TGCGCCAGCAGCCAAGACCCACCGGGACAGAGGCGCCGCGACGAGCAGTACTTC.

The chain recombines TRBV7-6 with TRBJ2-3; 7 bases map to TRBD2. This CDR3 spans 15 amino acids. Germline values: CDR1 SGHVS, CDR2 FNYEAQ. The trim removed 6 bases at V and 0 bases at J, leaving 6 bases unmatched. As DNA, the CDR3 is TGTGCCAGCAGATCACTAGCGTATAGCACAGATACGCAGTATTTT. Translating gives CASRSLAYSTDTQYF.

This chain joins TRBV9 and TRBJ2-2; D unclear. Per the germline V gene, CDR1 is SGDLS and CDR2 is YYNGEE. V was cut by 1 base and J by 5 bases, with 6 bases left in between. The CDR3 has 13 amino acids. The CDR3 reads CASSVWGTGELFF. CDR3 DNA: TGTGCCAGCAGCGTATGGGGAACCGGGGAGCTGTTTTTT.

The V call is TRBV9, the J call TRBJ1-1; no reliable D call. Trimming took 4 bases from V and 5 from J, leaving 18 bases between them. The CDR3 spans 15 residues. Germline-derived CDR1 and CDR2 are SGDLS and YYNGEE. CDR3 amino acids: CASSPRTGSGTEAFF. CDR3 DNA sequence: TGTGCCAGCAGCCCTCGGACCGGGAGTGGGACTGAAGCTTTCTTT.